This TCR beta chain was obtained from a study of shared clonotypes between healthy human individuals. Study-wide background: Samples came from two female and a few male donors aged 18 to 49.

Points from the study as a whole: Around 5% of naive CD4 clonotypes were common to a handful of donors.

Comments on this clone: The antigen remains unidentified.

Memory CD4+ cells were the fraction left after CD45RA+ naive selection. The CDR3 runs to 16 residues. With 4 bases removed from V and 2 bases from J, the gap between germline ends came to 19 bases. Germline V CDR1 and CDR2: SGDLS, YYNGEE. Libraries were prepared by immunoSEQ multiplex PCR; TCRdb keeps only in-frame clonotypes and omits some of them. The sample includes about 1 million clones, about 80% of them seen just once. The rearrangement joins TRBV9 to TRBJ2-7, with unresolved D. The source material was memory CD4+ T cells from PBMCs. Subset: CD45RA-negative fraction. The clonotype comes from a man younger than 30 in good health. Some clones in this sample may be carry-over from other donors' samples. CDR3 nucleotide sequence: TGTGCCAGCAGCCCCGAGTTAATACCAAAAACCTACGAGCAGTACTTC. It translates to CASSPELIPKTYEQYF.